These T cell receptor beta chains were read from a single sample in a study of response to subunit inactivated influenza vaccine. Using its own MiXCR run on the RT-PCR reads, TCRdb lists one record per CDR3 protein. The table has 560,000 or so distinct CDR3 sequences, approximately 7.1% seen once. This sample comprised PBMCs from blood, obtained less than 30 months after vaccination. These receptors were obtained from a man between 50 and 69 years old who received an inactivated influenza vaccine. Each CDR3 is given with its conserved first and last residue. The D gene is left open where the match is weak. Size is omitted from some rows. Given values are once, few, many or a class for expanded clones.

J | V | D | length | size | CDR3 | DNA
TRBJ2-5 | TRBV5-1 | . | 15 | . | CASSSRTGRVETQYF | TGCGCCAGCAGCTCCCGGACAGGGAGGGTAGAGACCCAGTACTTC
TRBJ2-4 | TRBV20-1 | . | 14 | few | CSAESGLPGNIQYF | TGCAGTGCGGAGTCGGGACTGCCGGGAAACATTCAGTACTTC
TRBJ1-1 | TRBV6-5 | TRBD1 | 14 | many | CASSYRGLGTEAFF | TGTGCCAGCAGCTACAGGGGGCTTGGCACTGAAGCTTTCTTT
TRBJ2-3 | TRBV4-3 | . | 16 | few | CASSQSAQGGGDTQYF | TGCGCCAGCAGCCAGAGTGCCCAGGGGGGGGGAGATACGCAGTATTTT
TRBJ2-1 | TRBV5-5 | TRBD2 | 18 | . | CASSNHRLAGGLYNEQFF | TGTGCCAGCAGCAATCATCGACTAGCGGGGGGCCTCTACAATGAGCAGTTCTTC
TRBJ2-3 | TRBV20-1 | . | 12 | . | CSARLSTDTQYF | TGCAGTGCAAGGTTGAGCACAGATACGCAGTATTTT
TRBJ2-5 | TRBV7-2 | . | 12 | few | CASSLAPRDKYF | TGTGCCAGCAGCTTAGCCCCCAGGGATAAGTACTTC
TRBJ2-3 | TRBV29-1 | TRBD1 | 15 | few | CSTKKGQPGMDTQYF | TGCAGCACAAAAAAGGGACAGCCAGGCATGGATACGCAGTATTTT
TRBJ2-7 | TRBV25-1 | . | 15 | . | CASSDPLGRTYEQYF | TGTGCCAGCAGTGACCCCCTAGGGAGAACCTACGAGCAGTACTTC
TRBJ1-6 | TRBV20-1 | TRBD1 | 15 | few | CSARRTGPRNSPLHF | TGCAGTGCTAGGAGGACAGGGCCCCGGAATTCACCCCTCCACTTT
TRBJ2-7 | TRBV7-6 | . | 16 | many | CASSKQAGTVSYEQYF | TGTGCCAGCAGCAAACAAGCCGGGACGGTATCCTACGAGCAGTACTTC
TRBJ2-1 | TRBV24-1 | . | 16 | . | CATSDLNRESRNEQFF | TGTGCCACCAGTGATTTGAACAGGGAGTCCCGCAATGAGCAGTTCTTC
TRBJ2-1 | TRBV9 | . | 15 | many | CASRRGTFLYNEQFF | TGTGCCAGCAGGAGAGGGACATTTCTCTACAATGAGCAGTTCTTC
TRBJ2-2 | TRBV7-2 | . | 16 | . | CASSPVLGVSTGELFF | TGTGCCAGCAGCCCTGTTCTTGGGGTCTCCACCGGGGAGCTGTTTTTT
TRBJ2-1 | TRBV5-1 | . | 17 | . | CASSLAGVSSSYNEQFF | TGCGCCAGCAGCTTGGCCGGGGTTTCGAGCTCCTACAATGAGCAGTTCTTC
TRBJ2-1 | TRBV5-1 | . | 20 | . | CASSRSGTPAAKGPYNEQFF | TGCGCCAGCAGCAGATCCGGGACACCGGCCGCCAAGGGGCCCTACAATGAGCAGTTCTTC
TRBJ1-3 | TRBV29-1 | . | 11 | few | CSVDTGNTIYF | TGCAGCGTTGACACTGGAAACACCATATATTTT
TRBJ1-2 | TRBV11-2 | . | 12 | many | CASSKGTVGYTF | TGTGCCAGCAGCAAGGGTACGGTCGGCTACACCTTC
TRBJ2-5 | TRBV5-5 | . | 15 | many | CASSLGPTYQETQYF | TGTGCCAGCAGCTTGGGACCGACGTACCAAGAGACCCAGTACTTC
TRBJ1-3 | TRBV9 | . | 13 | few | CASSVEVGNTIYF | TGTGCCAGCAGCGTCGAGGTGGGAAACACCATATATTTT
TRBJ2-2 | TRBV7-3 | TRBD2 | 17 | . | CASSPRGTSWGSGELFF | TGTGCCAGCAGCCCTAGGGGGACTAGCTGGGGATCCGGGGAGCTGTTTTTT
TRBJ1-4 | TRBV5-6 | TRBD1 | 14 | once | CASSFGTVLEKLFF | TGTGCCAGCAGCTTCGGGACAGTTTTGGAAAAACTGTTTTTT